The rows below give T cell receptor beta chains drawn from one sample of a study of T-cell reconstitution after alpha-beta-depleted transplantation in children. Each CDR3 protein is one row after TCRdb ran MiXCR on the PCR reads. Of hundreds of thousands of distinct CDR3 sequences listed, around 13% are singletons. Sequenced here: PBMCs, sampled before TCRalphabeta/CD19-depleted stem cell transplant. These TCRs come from a girl aged 2-10 years with congenital amegakaryocytic thrombocytopenia, due to receive a stem cell transplant. Each CDR3 is given with its conserved first and last residue. D genes are given only for firm matches. Rows may omit the clone size; those that give it use once, few, many or a size class.

d_call j_call clone_size v_call cdr3_length cdr3_nt cdr3_aa
TRBD2 TRBJ2-3 many TRBV20-1 15 TGCAGCCCGATGTCGTGGGCGGGAGGAACAGATACGCAGTATTTT CSPMSWAGGTDTQYF
TRBD1 TRBJ2-1 many TRBV29-1 13 TGCAGCGCAACCGGACAGGGGTACAATGAGCAGTTCTTC CSATGQGYNEQFF
. TRBJ2-3 . TRBV20-1 14 TGCAGTGCAACAGGGAAGTCGAACACAGATACGCAGTATTTT CSATGKSNTDTQYF
TRBD1 TRBJ1-1 many TRBV7-9 17 TGTGCCACAACGACCCCTCGAGGGGGCTTCATGAACACTGAAGCTTTCTTT CATTTPRGGFMNTEAFF
. TRBJ2-5 many TRBV6-5 14 TGTGCCAGCAGTTACTCCTATCGGTCGGAGACCCAGTACTTC CASSYSYRSETQYF
TRBD2 TRBJ2-2 many TRBV27 15 TGTGCCAGCAGAAAGACGGGACTAGCGACCGGGGAGCTGTTTTTT CASRKTGLATGELFF
TRBD2 TRBJ2-7 few TRBV27 15 TGTGCCAGCAGTTTGTCGGGAGGGCCGGGCTACGAGCAGTACTTC CASSLSGGPGYEQYF
. TRBJ2-5 many TRBV4-1 15 TGCGCCAGCAGCCTGTACAGGGACCCTCAAGAGACCCAGTACTTC CASSLYRDPQETQYF
. TRBJ1-1 many TRBV5-1 14 TGCGCCAGCAGCTTGGAATTGGGAAGGCAGCGAGCTTTCTTT CASSLELGRQRAFF
. TRBJ2-5 . TRBV7-2 17 TGTGCCAGCAGCTTCCCTTATGAGAGTAAGGATGTAGAGACCCAGTACTTC CASSFPYESKDVETQYF
. TRBJ1-6 many TRBV5-1 16 TGCGCCAGCCAACCGCGGGGAGCCATCTATAATTCACCCCTCCACTTT CASQPRGAIYNSPLHF
. TRBJ2-4 many TRBV12-3/TRBV12-4 15 TGTGCCAGCAGTTCACCCGGGACAGCCAAAAACATTCAGTACTTC CASSSPGTAKNIQYF
. TRBJ2-5 many TRBV10-3 15 TGTGCCATCAGTGAGTTTGACAGTTTCCAAGAGACCCAGTACTTC CAISEFDSFQETQYF
TRBD2 TRBJ2-3 . TRBV7-3 15 TGTGCCAGCAGCCACCCCACTAGCGGCACAGATACGCAGTATTTT CASSHPTSGTDTQYF
. TRBJ2-7 . TRBV5-1 14 TGCGCCAGCAGTTTCCGTGACCCTACCTACGAGCAGTACTTC CASSFRDPTYEQYF
. TRBJ1-1 many TRBV5-1 14 TGCGCCAGCAGCTTCGACCACATGAACACTGAAGCTTTCTTT CASSFDHMNTEAFF
. TRBJ2-3 many TRBV6-1 13 TGTGCCAGCAGTAAGGGGACTACAGATACGCAGTATTTT CASSKGTTDTQYF
. TRBJ1-6 . TRBV15 16 TGTGCCACCAGCAGCAGCCGCAATAGCGGCAATTCACCCCTCCACTTT CATSSSRNSGNSPLHF
. TRBJ2-5 few TRBV7-2 14 TGTGCCAGCAGCTTAGGTCGGGAGTTAGGGACCCAGTACTTC CASSLGRELGTQYF
. TRBJ2-7 many TRBV15 12 TGTGCCACCGGAGGACCTACCTACGAGCAGTACTTC CATGGPTYEQYF
. TRBJ1-2 many TRBV3-1 15 TGTGCCAGCAGCCAAGATGGCGGGGCCACCTATGGCTACACCTTC CASSQDGGATYGYTF
. TRBJ2-1 few TRBV28 14 TGTGCCAGCAGTTTACCCCGAGGATTCGATGAGCAGTTCTTC CASSLPRGFDEQFF
TRBD2 TRBJ2-1 many TRBV7-8 17 TGTGCCAGCAGCTTAGGACGACAACTAGCGGATTACAATGAGCAGTTCTTC CASSLGRQLADYNEQFF
TRBD1 TRBJ2-7 many TRBV29-1 14 TGCAGCGTTGAAGTCCCGGGACAGGGCTACGAGCAGTACTTC CSVEVPGQGYEQYF
TRBD2 TRBJ2-7 many TRBV12-3/TRBV12-4 16 TGTGCCAGCAGTTATTGGGCGGGAGGTTGGGACTACGAGCAGTACTTC CASSYWAGGWDYEQYF
. TRBJ2-4 . TRBV19 14 TGTGCCAGTAGTATTTCTAGCGTCGAAAACATTCAGTACTTC CASSISSVENIQYF
TRBD2 TRBJ2-1 . TRBV7-9 16 TGTGCCAGCAGCCTCCTCGGGGCGGGACTATACAATGAGCAGTTCTTC CASSLLGAGLYNEQFF
TRBD2 TRBJ2-3 many TRBV5-1 15 TGCGCCAGCAGCCAGGGACTAGCAGGACCAGATACGCAGTATTTT CASSQGLAGPDTQYF
TRBD1 TRBJ1-1 many TRBV11-2 14 TGTGCCAGCAGCGGACAGGGGGTTTTCACTGAAGCTTTCTTT CASSGQGVFTEAFF
. TRBJ2-1 few TRBV11-2 13 TGTGCCAGCAGCTTAGGCGGTTCTCATGAGCAGTTCTTC CASSLGGSHEQFF
. TRBJ2-2 . TRBV11-2 11 TGTGCCAGCAGCTTACTTGGGGAGCCGTTTTTT CASSLLGEPFF
. TRBJ2-1 few TRBV18 13 TGTGCCAGCTCACCAGGGGGTGGTGATGAGCAGTTCTTC CASSPGGGDEQFF
. TRBJ2-7 many TRBV20-1 12 TGCAGTGCCCAGCGCAGGGATCACGAGCAGTACTTC CSAQRRDHEQYF
. TRBJ2-6 . TRBV6-1 15 TGTGCCAGCAGTGATCAGGGAACCGGGGCCAACGTCCTGACTTTC CASSDQGTGANVLTF
. TRBJ2-7 many TRBV5-1 13 TGCGCCAGCAGCTTGGCAGGGAGGAACGAGCAGTACTTC CASSLAGRNEQYF
TRBD2 TRBJ2-7 many TRBV25-1 14 TGTGCCAGCAGTGTAACTAGCGGGCCTTACGAGCAGTACTTC CASSVTSGPYEQYF
. TRBJ1-1 many TRBV29-1 13 TGCAGCGTTGATTCTGTCCGGGAGGGAGAAGCTTTCTTT CSVDSVREGEAFF
. TRBJ2-3 . TRBV4-1 16 TGCGCCAGCAGCCAACTCCAGACTAGTGGCACAGATACGCAGTATTTT CASSQLQTSGTDTQYF
. TRBJ2-3 . TRBV28 16 TGTGCCAGCAGTGCTCCGGGGCCCACCAGCACAGATACGCAGTATTTT CASSAPGPTSTDTQYF
TRBD2 TRBJ2-7 . TRBV11-2 15 TGTGCCAGCAGCTTAGTGTATGGGAGGGTTTACGAGCAGTACTTC CASSLVYGRVYEQYF
. TRBJ2-5 few TRBV29-1 14 TGCAGCGTTGAAGATCTAGGCGGGATAGCGGCCCAGTACTTC CSVEDLGGIAAQYF
TRBD1 TRBJ2-2 . TRBV5-1 15 TGCGCCAGCAGCGCGAACTACGCAGGGGGCGGGGAGCTGTTTTTT CASSANYAGGGELFF
TRBD1 TRBJ1-6 few TRBV5-1 16 TGCGCCAGCAGCGATCTCCGACAGGGGGGTAATTCACCCCTCCACTTT CASSDLRQGGNSPLHF